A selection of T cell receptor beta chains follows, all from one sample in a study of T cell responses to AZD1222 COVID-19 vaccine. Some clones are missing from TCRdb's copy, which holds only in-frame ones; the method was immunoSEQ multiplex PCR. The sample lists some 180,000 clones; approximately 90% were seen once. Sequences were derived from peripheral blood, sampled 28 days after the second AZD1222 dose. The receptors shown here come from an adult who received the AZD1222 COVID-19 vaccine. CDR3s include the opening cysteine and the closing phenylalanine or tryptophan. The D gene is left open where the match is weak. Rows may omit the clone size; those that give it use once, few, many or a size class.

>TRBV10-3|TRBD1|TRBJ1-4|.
TGTGCCATCAGTGAACAGGGACAGGGCGAAAAACTGTTTTTT
CAISEQGQGEKLFF
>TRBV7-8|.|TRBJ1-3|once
TGTGCCAGCAGCTTAAATTCTGGAGCTTACTCTGGAAACACCATATATTTT
CASSLNSGAYSGNTIYF
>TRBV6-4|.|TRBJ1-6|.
TGTGCCAGCAGTGACGTCGGGGGCCGAACACCCCTCCACTTT
CASSDVGGRTPLHF
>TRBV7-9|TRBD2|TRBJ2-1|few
TGTGCCAGCAGCTTAGATCTTCTAGCGGGAACGGGTGAGCAGTTCTTC
CASSLDLLAGTGEQFF
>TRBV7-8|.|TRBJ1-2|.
TGTGCCAGCAGCTTCACAGCTAGGAGGGGAAACTATGGCTACACCTTC
CASSFTARRGNYGYTF
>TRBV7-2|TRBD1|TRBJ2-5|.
TGTGCCAGCAGCCCAGGACAGGTAGAGACCCAGTACTTC
CASSPGQVETQYF
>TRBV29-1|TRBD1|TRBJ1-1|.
TGCAGCGATCGGACAGGGGCAGGGCAAGCTTTCTTT
CSDRTGAGQAFF
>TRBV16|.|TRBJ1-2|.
TGTGCCAGCAGCCAATACGTTGGCTACACCTTC
CASSQYVGYTF
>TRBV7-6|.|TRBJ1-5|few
TGTGCCAGCAGCTTAGCGGTGTACGAGGCGGGGGATACCAATCAGCCCCAGCATTTT
CASSLAVYEAGDTNQPQHF
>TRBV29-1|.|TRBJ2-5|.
TGCAGCGTTGGGGGTGTCGCGAGGAAGACCCAGTACTTC
CSVGGVARKTQYF
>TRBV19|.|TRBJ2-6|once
TGTGCCAGTAAGGCATCCGGGGCCAACGTCCTGACTTTC
CASKASGANVLTF
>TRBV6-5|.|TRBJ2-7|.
TGTGCCAGCAGTCCCCCCCCGTTCCGGGAGCAGTACTTC
CASSPPPFREQYF
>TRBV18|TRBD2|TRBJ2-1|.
TGTGCCAGCTCACCAACCTTAGCGGGGGGGCGGAATGAGCAGTTCTTC
CASSPTLAGGRNEQFF
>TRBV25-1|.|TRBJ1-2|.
TGTGCCAGCAGTGGCGGACTTTCGCGGAACTATGGCTACACCTTC
CASSGGLSRNYGYTF
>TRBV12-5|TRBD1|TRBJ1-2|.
TGTGCTAGTGGTTTGGGACAGGGAGAGGGCTACACCTTC
CASGLGQGEGYTF
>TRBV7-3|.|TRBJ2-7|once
TGTGCCAGCGCACAGGGAAACGAGCAGTACTTC
CASAQGNEQYF
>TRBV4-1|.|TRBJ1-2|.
TGCGCCAGCAGCCAACCGGGACACTATGGCTACACCTTC
CASSQPGHYGYTF
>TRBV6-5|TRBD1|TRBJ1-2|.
TGTGCCAGCACTACAGGGGATGGTAACTATGGCTACACCTTC
CASTTGDGNYGYTF
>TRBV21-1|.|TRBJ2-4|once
TGTGCCAGCAGCAAACGGGGCAGGGTACCCCTTGGCATTCAGTACTTC
CASSKRGRVPLGIQYF
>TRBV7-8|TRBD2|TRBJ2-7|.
TGTGCCAGCAGACTCGGGACTAGCGGGAGGCCCCACTATCCCTACGAGCAGTACTTC
CASRLGTSGRPHYPYEQYF
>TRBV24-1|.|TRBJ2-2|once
TGTGCCAGGTCAAATCTAGCGCCTCGGAGCACCGGGGAGCTGTTTTTT
CARSNLAPRSTGELFF
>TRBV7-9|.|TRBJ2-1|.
TGTGCCAGCAGCTTAGAACCGACGTTGAGCTCCTACAATGAGCAGTTCTTC
CASSLEPTLSSYNEQFF